This T cell receptor (beta chain) came from a study of blood T cells in healthy people across ages. A second PCR, run for roughly 7 to 12 cycles, used a sample-barcoded 5' primer plus a J-beta primer mix. Every cDNA molecule bore a tag from a template-switch adaptor containing 12 random nucleotides. TCRdb called the 5' RACE reads again in MiXCR, with one record for every CDR3 protein. Altogether almost 800,000 distinct CDR3 sequences are present, 55% to 70% being singletons, with the ten largest covering about 20%. The V gene's germline CDR1 is DFQATT and CDR2 SNEGSKA (reference sequence). The CDR3 length is 14 residues. V gave up 6 bases and J gave up 10 bases, with 22 bases separating them.

The sequence was obtained from a man aged 25-45 years in good health. Source material: blood. This rearrangement joins TRBV20-1 to TRBJ2-1, with D possibly matching TRBD2 (5 bases). The CDR3 DNA is TGCAGTGCGGAAGCTAGTGGGAGTACATACGAGCAGTTCTTC. It codes for CSAEASGSTYEQFF.